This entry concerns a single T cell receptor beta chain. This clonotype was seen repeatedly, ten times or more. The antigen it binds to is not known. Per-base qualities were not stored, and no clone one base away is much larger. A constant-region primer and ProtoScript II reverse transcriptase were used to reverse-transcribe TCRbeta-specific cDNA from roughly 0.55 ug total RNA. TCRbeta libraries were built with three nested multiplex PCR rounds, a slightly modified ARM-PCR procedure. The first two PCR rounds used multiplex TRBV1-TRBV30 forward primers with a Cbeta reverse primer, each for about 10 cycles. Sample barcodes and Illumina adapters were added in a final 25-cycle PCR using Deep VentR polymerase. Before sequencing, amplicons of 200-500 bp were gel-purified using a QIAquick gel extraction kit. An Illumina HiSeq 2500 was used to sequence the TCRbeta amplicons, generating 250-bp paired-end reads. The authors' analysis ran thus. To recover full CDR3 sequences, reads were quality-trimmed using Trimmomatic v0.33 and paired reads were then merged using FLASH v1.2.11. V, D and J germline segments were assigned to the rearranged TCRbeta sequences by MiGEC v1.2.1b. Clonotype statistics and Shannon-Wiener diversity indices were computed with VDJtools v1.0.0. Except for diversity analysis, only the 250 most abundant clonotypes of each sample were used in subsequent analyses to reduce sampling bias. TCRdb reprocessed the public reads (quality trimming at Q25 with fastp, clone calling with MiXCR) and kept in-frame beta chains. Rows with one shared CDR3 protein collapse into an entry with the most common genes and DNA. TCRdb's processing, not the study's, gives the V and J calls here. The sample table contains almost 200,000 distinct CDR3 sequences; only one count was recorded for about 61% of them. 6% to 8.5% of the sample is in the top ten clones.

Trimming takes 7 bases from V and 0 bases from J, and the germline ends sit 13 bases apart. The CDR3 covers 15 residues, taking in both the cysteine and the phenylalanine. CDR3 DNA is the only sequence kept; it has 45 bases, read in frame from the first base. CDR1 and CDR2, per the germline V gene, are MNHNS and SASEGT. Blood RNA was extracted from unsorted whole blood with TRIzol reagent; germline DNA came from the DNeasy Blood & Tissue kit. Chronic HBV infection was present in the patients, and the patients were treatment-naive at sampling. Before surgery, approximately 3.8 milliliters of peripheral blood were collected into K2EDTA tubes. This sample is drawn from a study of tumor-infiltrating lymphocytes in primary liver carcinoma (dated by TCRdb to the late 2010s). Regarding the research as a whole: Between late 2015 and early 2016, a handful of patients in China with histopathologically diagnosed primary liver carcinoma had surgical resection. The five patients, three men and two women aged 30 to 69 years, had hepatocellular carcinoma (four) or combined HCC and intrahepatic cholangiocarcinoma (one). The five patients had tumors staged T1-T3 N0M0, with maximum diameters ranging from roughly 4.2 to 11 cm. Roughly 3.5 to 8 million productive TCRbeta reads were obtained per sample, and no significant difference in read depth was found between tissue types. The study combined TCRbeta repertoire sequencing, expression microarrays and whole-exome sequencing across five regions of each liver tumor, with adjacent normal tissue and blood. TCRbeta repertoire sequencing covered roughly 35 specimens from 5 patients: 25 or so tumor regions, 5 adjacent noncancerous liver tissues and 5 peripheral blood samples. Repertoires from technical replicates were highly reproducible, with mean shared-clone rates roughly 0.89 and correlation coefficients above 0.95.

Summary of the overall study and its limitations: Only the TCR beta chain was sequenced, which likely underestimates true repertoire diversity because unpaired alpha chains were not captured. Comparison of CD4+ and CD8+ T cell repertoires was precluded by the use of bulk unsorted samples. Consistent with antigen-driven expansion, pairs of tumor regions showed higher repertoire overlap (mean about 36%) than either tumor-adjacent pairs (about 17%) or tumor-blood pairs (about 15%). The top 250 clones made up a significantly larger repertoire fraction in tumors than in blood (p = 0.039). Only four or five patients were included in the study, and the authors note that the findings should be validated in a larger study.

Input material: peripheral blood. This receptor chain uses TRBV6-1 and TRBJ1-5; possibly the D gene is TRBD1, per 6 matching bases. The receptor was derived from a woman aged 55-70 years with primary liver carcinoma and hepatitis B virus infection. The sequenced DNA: TGTGCCAGCACCTGGAACAGGGTTAGCAATCAGCCCCAGCATTTT. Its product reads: CASTWNRVSNQPQHF.